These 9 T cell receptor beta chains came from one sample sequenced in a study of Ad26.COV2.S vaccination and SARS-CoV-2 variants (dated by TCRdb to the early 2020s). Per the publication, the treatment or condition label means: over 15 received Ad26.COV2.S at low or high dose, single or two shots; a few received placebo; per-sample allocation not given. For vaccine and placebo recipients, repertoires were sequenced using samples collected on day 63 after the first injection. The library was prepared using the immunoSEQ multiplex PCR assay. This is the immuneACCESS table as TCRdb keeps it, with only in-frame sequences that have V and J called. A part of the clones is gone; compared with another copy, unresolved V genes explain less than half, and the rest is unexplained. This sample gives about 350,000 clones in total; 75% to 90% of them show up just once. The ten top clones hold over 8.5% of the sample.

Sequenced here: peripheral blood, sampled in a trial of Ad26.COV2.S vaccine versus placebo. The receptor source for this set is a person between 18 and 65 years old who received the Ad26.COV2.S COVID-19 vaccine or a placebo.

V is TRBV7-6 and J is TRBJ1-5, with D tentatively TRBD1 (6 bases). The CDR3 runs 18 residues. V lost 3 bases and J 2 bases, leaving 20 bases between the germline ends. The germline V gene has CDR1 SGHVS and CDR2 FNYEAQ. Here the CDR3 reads CASSFMEGGGAGNQPQHF. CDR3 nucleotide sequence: TGTGCCAGCAGCTTTATGGAGGGGGGTGGGGCCGGCAATCAGCCCCAGCATTTT.

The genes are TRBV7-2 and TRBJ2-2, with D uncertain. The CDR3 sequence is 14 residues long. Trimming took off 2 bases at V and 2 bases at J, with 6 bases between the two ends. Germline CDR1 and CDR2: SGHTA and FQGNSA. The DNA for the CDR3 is TGTGCCAGCAGCTTAAGCTATAACACCGGGGAGCTGTTTTTT. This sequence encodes CASSLSYNTGELFF.

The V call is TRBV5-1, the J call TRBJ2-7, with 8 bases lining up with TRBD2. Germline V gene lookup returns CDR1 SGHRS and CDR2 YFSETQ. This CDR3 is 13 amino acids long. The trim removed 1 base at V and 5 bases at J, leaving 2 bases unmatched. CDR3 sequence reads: CASSLIGGDEQYF. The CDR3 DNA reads TGCGCCAGCAGCTTGATCGGGGGGGACGAGCAGTACTTC.

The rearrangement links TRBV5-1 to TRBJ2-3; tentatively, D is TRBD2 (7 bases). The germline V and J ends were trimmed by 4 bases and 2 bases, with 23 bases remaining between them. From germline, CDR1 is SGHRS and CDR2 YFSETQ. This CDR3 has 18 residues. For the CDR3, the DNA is TGCGCCAGCAGCACACCCGCGGGGGCCCACCCCTTCACAGATACGCAGTATTTT. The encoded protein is CASSTPAGAHPFTDTQYF.

The CDR3 sequence is CASSPYPGQGPAKNIQYF. The CDR3 DNA reads as TGTGCCAGCAGCCCATATCCGGGACAGGGGCCAGCCAAAAACATTCAGTACTTC. V is TRBV7-2 and J is TRBJ2-4; 10 positions match TRBD1. Germline loops: CDR1 SGHTA, CDR2 FQGNSA. The V segment lost 5 bases and the J segment 0 bases; nucleotides outside the gene matches: 10. CDR3 length equals 18 residues.

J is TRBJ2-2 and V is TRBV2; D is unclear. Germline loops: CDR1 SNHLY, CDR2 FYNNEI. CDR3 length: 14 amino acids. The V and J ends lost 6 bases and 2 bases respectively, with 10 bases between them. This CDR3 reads CASRGGFNTGELFF. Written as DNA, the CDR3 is TGTGCCAGCAGGGGTGGGTTCAACACCGGGGAGCTGTTTTTT.

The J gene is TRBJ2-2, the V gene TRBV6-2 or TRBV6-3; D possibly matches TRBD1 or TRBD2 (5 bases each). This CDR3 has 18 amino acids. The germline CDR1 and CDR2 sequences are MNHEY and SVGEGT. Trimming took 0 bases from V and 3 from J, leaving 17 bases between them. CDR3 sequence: CASSYSPGVGVHTGELFF. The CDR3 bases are TGTGCCAGCAGTTACTCGCCTGGGGTGGGGGTTCACACCGGGGAGCTGTTTTTT.

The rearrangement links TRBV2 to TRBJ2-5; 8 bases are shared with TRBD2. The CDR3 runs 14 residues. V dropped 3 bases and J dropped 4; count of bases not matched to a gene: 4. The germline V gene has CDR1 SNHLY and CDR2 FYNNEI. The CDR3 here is CASSEGRGGETQYF. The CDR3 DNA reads TGTGCCAGCAGTGAGGGCCGGGGGGGAGAGACCCAGTACTTC.

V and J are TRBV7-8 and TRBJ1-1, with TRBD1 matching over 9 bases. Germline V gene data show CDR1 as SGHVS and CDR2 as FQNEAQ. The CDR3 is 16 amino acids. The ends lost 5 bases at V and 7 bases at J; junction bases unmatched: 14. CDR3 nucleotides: TGTGCCAGCAGCCTTCTGCTCTCTGGGACAGGGATTGAAGCTTTCTTT. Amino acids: CASSLLLSGTGIEAFF. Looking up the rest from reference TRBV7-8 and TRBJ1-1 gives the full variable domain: GAGVSQSPRYKVAKRGQDVALRCDPISGHVSLFWYQQALGQGPEFLTYFQNEAQLDKSGLPSDRFFAERPEGSVSTLKIQRTQQEDSAVYLCASSLLLSGTGIEAFFGQGTRLTVV.